Each of the 25 T cell receptor beta chains below was sequenced from the same sample in a study of T cell repertoires in cytomegalovirus infection (dated by TCRdb to the late 2010s). Data came from an Illumina HiSeq 1500. TCRdb cleaned the public reads at Q25 with fastp, built clones with MiXCR and kept in-frame beta chains. Merged by CDR3 protein, the rows form single entries marked with the most common genes and DNA. A total of roughly 250,000 distinct CDR3 sequences appear in this sample, around 12% of them only once. 1.5% to 2% of the sample rests with the top ten. Sequenced sample: PBMCs. These receptors were obtained from a human donor in good health (CMV status not recorded). Some clones in this sample may be carry-over from other donors' samples.

This clonotype was picked up many times. The chain couples TRBV19 to TRBJ1-2; no reliable D call. The germline V gene has CDR1 LNHDA and CDR2 SQIVND (reference sequence). The CDR3 spans 12 residues. The V gene lost 3 bases and the J gene lost 7 bases, with 9 bases spanning the gap. CDR3 amino acids: CASSMSTFGYTF. CDR3 nucleotide sequence: TGTGCCAGTAGTATGAGTACATTTGGCTACACCTTC. Full variable domain (missing parts from reference TRBV19 and TRBJ1-2): DGGITQSPKYLFRKEGQNVTLSCEQNLNHDAMYWYRQDPGQGLRLIYYSQIVNDFQKGDIAEGYSVSREKKESFPLTVTSAQKNPTAFYLCASSMSTFGYTFGSGTRLTVV.

This clonotype occurred many times. The chain combines TRBV12-3 or TRBV12-4 with TRBJ2-7; 8 bases line up with TRBD1. Losses at the gene ends were 6 bases for V and 2 bases for J; bases not matched to a gene: 9. The CDR3 consists of 15 residues. CDR3 sequence: CASSPPGQGTYEQYF. CDR3 sequence (DNA): TGTGCCAGCAGCCCCCCAGGACAGGGAACCTACGAGCAGTACTTC.

This clonotype was recorded many times. The chain uses TRBV7-2 and TRBJ2-3; D not resolved. This CDR3 region has 14 residues. CDR1 is SGHTA, CDR2 FQGNSA, per germline. Trimming took off 4 bases at V and 0 bases at J, with 8 bases between the two ends. The CDR3: CASSSTTSTDTQYF. CDR3 bases: TGTGCCAGCAGCTCAACGACTAGCACAGATACGCAGTATTTT.

The V call is TRBV5-1, the J call TRBJ1-1, with D perhaps TRBD1 (5 bases). V lost 3 bases and J lost 4, with 16 bases in between. The CDR3 is made up of 15 amino acids. Germline loops: CDR1 SGHRS, CDR2 YFSETQ. The CDR3 here is CASSSRPTGSTEAFF. The CDR3 bases are TGCGCCAGCAGCTCCCGACCAACAGGTAGCACTGAAGCTTTCTTT.

The genes are TRBV4-3 and TRBJ2-4, with a weak D call TRBD2 (7 bases). From germline, CDR1 is LGHNA and CDR2 YSLEER. The CDR3 spans 15 residues. V dropped 0 bases and J dropped 7 bases, with 13 bases sitting between them. The CDR3 DNA reads as TGCGCCAGCAGCCAAGAGGCGGGGGCCGGGAACATTCAGTACTTC. It translates to CASSQEAGAGNIQYF.

This clonotype was observed at least ten times. V gene TRBV29-1 combines with J gene TRBJ2-5; D not resolved. The CDR3 is made up of 13 amino acids. The V gene lost 4 bases and the J gene lost 5 bases, with 14 bases spanning the gap. Per germline, CDR1 SQVTM and CDR2 ANQGSEA. The CDR3 DNA reads TGCAGCGTTGGATCTGGTCGACCGGAGACCCAGTACTTC. Translation: CSVGSGRPETQYF.

This clonotype was observed a few times. The chain carries TRBV14 and TRBJ1-4; D is possibly TRBD1 (6 bases). This CDR3 spans 17 amino acids. Looked up from germline, CDR1 is SGHDN and CDR2 is FVKESK. V was pared by 4 bases and J by 0 bases, with 15 bases between. This chain's CDR3 is CASSRRQVVTTNEKLFF. The DNA for the CDR3 is TGTGCCAGCAGCCGAAGACAGGTTGTTACAACTAATGAAAAACTGTTTTTT.

Of note for this clonotype: Its ends do not fully match the called genes, so a read error is possible. The chain joins TRBV28 to TRBJ2-7, with D uncertain. The CDR3 extends over 11 amino acids. Per the germline V gene, CDR1 is MDHEN and CDR2 is SYDVKM. This CDR3 reads CSSSLSYEQYF. The DNA for the CDR3 is TGTTCCAGCAGTTTATCCTACGAGCAGTACTTC.

This clonotype was seen a handful of times. This chain uses TRBV12-3 or TRBV12-4 with TRBJ2-5, with a possible D match to TRBD1 (6 bases). The ends were cut back, 6 bases at V and 3 bases at J, with 20 bases in the middle. The CDR3 runs to 16 residues. The CDR3 DNA reads TGTGCCAGCAGCCTGGGGAAAGGACAGTGGGAAGAGACCCAGTACTTC. This encodes CASSLGKGQWEETQYF.

This clonotype occurred a few times. The rearrangement links TRBV20-1 to TRBJ2-7; 7 positions agree with TRBD1. From germline, CDR1 is DFQATT and CDR2 SNEGSKA (reference sequence). The CDR3 is 14 residues long. V lost 6 bases and J lost 4; bases outside the gene matches: 12. The CDR3 loop is CSAYQGVNGYEQYF. DNA for the CDR3: TGCAGTGCGTATCAGGGGGTAAATGGTTACGAGCAGTACTTC.

The table lists this clonotype with many counts. The chain carries TRBV19 and TRBJ2-5; D not resolved. Trimming cost V 1 base and J 3 bases, with 6 bases left between them. The CDR3 has 13 amino acids. Germline-derived CDR1 and CDR2 are LNHDA and SQIVND (reference sequence). The CDR3 DNA reads TGTGCCAGTAGTATAGGGTTGGAAGAGACCCAGTACTTC. Encoded protein: CASSIGLEETQYF.

This clonotype showed up many times. The J gene is TRBJ1-3, the V gene TRBV19, with 8 nucleotides matching TRBD1. The germline gives CDR1 LNHDA, CDR2 SQIVND (reference sequence). The CDR3 spans 14 residues. With V trimmed by 4 bases and J by 3 bases, 2 bases remained unmatched. This chain's CDR3 is CASSTTGVGNTIYF. As DNA, the CDR3 is TGTGCCAGTAGTACGACAGGGGTTGGAAACACCATATATTTT.

This clonotype was detected many times. The J gene is TRBJ1-2, the V gene TRBV7-2; D remains unclear. Germline CDR1 and CDR2: SGHTA and FQGNSA. Trimming shortened V by 5 bases and J by 5 bases, and 9 bases separated the two germline ends. The CDR3 is 12 amino acids. CDR3 sequence: CASSRDRYGYTF. The CDR3 nucleotides read TGTGCCAGCAGCCGAGACCGGTATGGCTACACCTTC.

This clonotype was detected ten times or more. The chain recombines TRBV7-2 with TRBJ1-6, with a possible D match to TRBD1 (6 bases). V was pared by 1 base and J by 8 bases, with 12 bases between. Germline assignment: CDR1 SGHTA and CDR2 FQGNSA. This CDR3 has 15 residues. This CDR3 reads CASSLEGRGDSPLHF. The CDR3 DNA follows: TGTGCCAGCAGCTTAGAGGGCAGGGGCGATTCACCCCTCCACTTT.

The chain uses TRBV9 and TRBJ2-1; 8 nucleotides match TRBD2. The CDR3 loop spans 14 amino acids. Per germline, CDR1 SGDLS and CDR2 YYNGEE. Trimming took 6 bases from V and 3 from J; bases not matched to a gene: 5. CDR3: CASTRGGGYNEQFF. The CDR3, as DNA: TGTGCCAGCACCCGGGGGGGTGGCTACAATGAGCAGTTCTTC. Full variable domain (missing parts from reference TRBV9 and TRBJ2-1): DSGVTQTPKHLITATGQRVTLRCSPRSGDLSVYWYQQSLDQGLQFLIQYYNGEERAKGNILERFSAQQFPDLHSELNLSSLELGDSALYFCASTRGGGYNEQFFGPGTRLTVL.

This clonotype was recorded many times. This chain uses TRBV6-1 with TRBJ2-2; D tentatively fits TRBD1 or TRBD2 (5 bases each). The CDR3 sequence is 14 residues long. Looked up from germline, CDR1 is MNHNS and CDR2 is SASEGT. V dropped 4 bases and J dropped 8 bases, with 14 bases sitting between them. CDR3 sequence reads: CASSGQGGSGELFF. CDR3 nucleotides: TGTGCCAGCAGTGGGCAGGGCGGGTCGGGGGAGCTGTTTTTT.

The chain joins TRBV28 to TRBJ2-1, with D perhaps matching TRBD1 or TRBD2 (7 bases each). The CDR3 length is 21 residues. V shed 1 base and J shed 2 bases, with 27 bases lying between them. From germline, CDR1 is MDHEN and CDR2 SYDVKM. The CDR3 reads CASSLFLRGRGGSRPYNEQFF. Here the CDR3 DNA reads TGTGCCAGCAGTTTATTCTTGAGGGGGCGCGGCGGGAGCAGGCCCTACAATGAGCAGTTCTTC.

The rearrangement joins TRBV10-3 to TRBJ1-1; possible D gene TRBD1, 6 bases. Germline V gene sequence: CDR1 ENHRY, CDR2 SYGVKD. This CDR3 comprises 15 residues. V was shortened by 3 bases and J by 5 bases, with 16 bases between the two germline ends. The CDR3: CAISDRSAGETEAFF. The CDR3 DNA follows: TGTGCCATCAGTGATAGATCGGCAGGGGAGACTGAAGCTTTCTTT.

The sample holds a few counts of this clonotype. The genes are TRBV25-1 and TRBJ1-3; TRBD1 matches at 7 bases. CDR3 size: 15 residues. Looked up from germline, CDR1 is MGHDK and CDR2 is SYGVNS. With 5 bases clipped from V and 3 bases from J, the junction kept 7 bases outside the gene matches. The CDR3 bases are TGTGCCAGCAGTTCACAGGGGCTGAGTGGAAACACCATATATTTT. Its translation: CASSSQGLSGNTIYF.

Ten or more counts support this clonotype. J is TRBJ2-1 and V is TRBV4-3, with a tentative D call TRBD1 (5 bases). Per germline, CDR1 LGHNA and CDR2 YSLEER. The V gene lost 1 base and the J gene lost 8 bases, with 12 bases spanning the gap. The CDR3 covers 14 residues. CDR3 coding DNA: TGCGCCAGCAGCCAAGCTCCAGGGATCGATGAGCAGTTCTTC. Its protein product is CASSQAPGIDEQFF.

This clonotype was seen repeatedly, ten times or more. V is TRBV7-9 and J is TRBJ2-5, with no clear D. CDR3 length: 14 residues. V was cut by 1 base and J by 7 bases, with 13 bases left in between. From germline, CDR1 is SEHNR and CDR2 FQNEAQ (reference sequence). The CDR3 DNA reads TGTGCCAGCAGCTTAGGAGGTGCATCGGGGACCCAGTACTTC. The encoded protein is CASSLGGASGTQYF.

This clonotype was observed at least ten times. DNA for the CDR3: TGTGCCAGCAGCTTTATACAGGATAATCAGCCCCAGCATTTT. This gives the protein CASSFIQDNQPQHF. The chain joins TRBV7-2 to TRBJ1-5; D possibly corresponds to TRBD1 (5 bases). Per germline, CDR1 SGHTA and CDR2 FQGNSA. This CDR3 is 14 amino acids long. V lost 3 bases and J 4 bases, leaving 10 bases between the germline ends.

The V call is TRBV27, the J call TRBJ1-4; D is undetermined. The CDR3 contains 13 residues. Per germline, CDR1 MNHEY and CDR2 SMNVEV (reference sequence). The ends were cut back, 4 bases at V and 5 bases at J, with 8 bases in the middle. Written as DNA, the CDR3 is TGTGCCAGCAGTTCTCGGAGGAATGAAAAACTGTTTTTT. Translated: CASSSRRNEKLFF.

This clonotype is termed medium-sized (0.01 to 0.1%). The V and J genes are TRBV6-2 or TRBV6-3 and TRBJ2-2; D perhaps matches TRBD1 (5 bases). The ends were cut back, 2 bases at V and 4 bases at J, with 5 bases in the middle. The germline gives CDR1 MNHEY, CDR2 SVGEGT. This CDR3 contains 13 residues. The CDR3 loop reads CASSYRGTGELFF. The CDR3 DNA reads TGTGCCAGCAGTTACAGGGGCACCGGGGAGCTGTTTTTT.

The genes are TRBV2 and TRBJ1-5; 7 nucleotides align to TRBD1. The V and J ends lost 5 bases and 6 bases, in that order; junction bases with no gene match: 7. The CDR3 is 14 amino acids. CDR1 is SNHLY and CDR2 is FYNNEI in the germline V gene. CDR3 residues: CASSSGGRGQPQHF. Here the CDR3 DNA reads TGTGCCAGCAGTTCAGGGGGGCGGGGTCAGCCCCAGCATTTT.